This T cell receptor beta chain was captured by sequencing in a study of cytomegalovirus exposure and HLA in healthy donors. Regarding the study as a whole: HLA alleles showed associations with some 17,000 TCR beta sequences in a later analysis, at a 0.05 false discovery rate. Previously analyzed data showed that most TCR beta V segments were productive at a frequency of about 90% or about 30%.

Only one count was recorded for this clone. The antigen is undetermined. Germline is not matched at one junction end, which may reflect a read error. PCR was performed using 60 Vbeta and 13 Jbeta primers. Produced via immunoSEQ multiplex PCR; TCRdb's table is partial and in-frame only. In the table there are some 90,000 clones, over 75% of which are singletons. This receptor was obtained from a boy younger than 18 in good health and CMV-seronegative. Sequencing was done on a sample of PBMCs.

CDR3 in amino acids: CSARGQGSF. As DNA, the CDR3 is TGCAGTGCTAGGGGGCAGGGAAGCTTC. The J gene is TRBJ1-2, the V gene TRBV20-1, with a tentative D call TRBD1 (5 bases). CDR1 DFQATT and CDR2 SNEGSKA come from the germline V gene (reference sequence). This CDR3 is 9 amino acids long.